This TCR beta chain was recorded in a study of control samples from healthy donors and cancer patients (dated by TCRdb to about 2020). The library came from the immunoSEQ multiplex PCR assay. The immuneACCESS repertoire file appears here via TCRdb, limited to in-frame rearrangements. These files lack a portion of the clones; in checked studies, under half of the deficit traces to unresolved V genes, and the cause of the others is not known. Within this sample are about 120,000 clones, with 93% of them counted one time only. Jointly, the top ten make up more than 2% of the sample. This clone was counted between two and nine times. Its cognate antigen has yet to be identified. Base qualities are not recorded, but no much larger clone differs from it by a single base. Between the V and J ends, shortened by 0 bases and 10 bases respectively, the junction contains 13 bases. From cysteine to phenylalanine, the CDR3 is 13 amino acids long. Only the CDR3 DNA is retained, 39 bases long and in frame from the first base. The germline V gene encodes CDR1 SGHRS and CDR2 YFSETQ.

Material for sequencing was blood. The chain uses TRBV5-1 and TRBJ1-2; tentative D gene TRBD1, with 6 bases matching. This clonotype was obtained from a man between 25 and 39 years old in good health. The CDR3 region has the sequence CASSLAQGFAYTF. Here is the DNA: TGCGCCAGCAGCTTGGCCCAGGGGTTTGCCTACACCTTC.